The T cell receptor beta chain described here comes from a study of blood T cell repertoires in COVID-19. About the study: Samples taken during acute and convalescent COVID-19 were collected in the United States, Italy and Spain. The analysed material was cDNA or gDNA that came from T cells, B-cell-depleted T cells, or PBMCs.

In the authors' methods: Amplification of reference gene primers provided the estimated nucleated cell counts. Clones were read by immunoSEQ multiplex PCR, and TCRdb kept only the in-frame ones, dropping some. That table gives V, J and clone size, and the DNA gave D and trimming. In the table there are tens of thousands of clones, 89% of which are singletons. The CDR3 runs 14 residues. Germline loops: CDR1 MNHEY, CDR2 SVGAGI. The V segment lost 6 bases and the J segment 9 bases; nucleotides outside the gene matches: 13. The V and J genes are TRBV6-5 and TRBJ2-7; the match to TRBD2 covers 8 bases. Sequenced input: peripheral blood. The TCR was taken from a man aged 45-65 years with active COVID-19. Written as DNA, the CDR3 is TGTGCCAGCAGACCTGACGGGGGGGTTATATGGCAGTACTTC. It translates to CASRPDGGVIWQYF.